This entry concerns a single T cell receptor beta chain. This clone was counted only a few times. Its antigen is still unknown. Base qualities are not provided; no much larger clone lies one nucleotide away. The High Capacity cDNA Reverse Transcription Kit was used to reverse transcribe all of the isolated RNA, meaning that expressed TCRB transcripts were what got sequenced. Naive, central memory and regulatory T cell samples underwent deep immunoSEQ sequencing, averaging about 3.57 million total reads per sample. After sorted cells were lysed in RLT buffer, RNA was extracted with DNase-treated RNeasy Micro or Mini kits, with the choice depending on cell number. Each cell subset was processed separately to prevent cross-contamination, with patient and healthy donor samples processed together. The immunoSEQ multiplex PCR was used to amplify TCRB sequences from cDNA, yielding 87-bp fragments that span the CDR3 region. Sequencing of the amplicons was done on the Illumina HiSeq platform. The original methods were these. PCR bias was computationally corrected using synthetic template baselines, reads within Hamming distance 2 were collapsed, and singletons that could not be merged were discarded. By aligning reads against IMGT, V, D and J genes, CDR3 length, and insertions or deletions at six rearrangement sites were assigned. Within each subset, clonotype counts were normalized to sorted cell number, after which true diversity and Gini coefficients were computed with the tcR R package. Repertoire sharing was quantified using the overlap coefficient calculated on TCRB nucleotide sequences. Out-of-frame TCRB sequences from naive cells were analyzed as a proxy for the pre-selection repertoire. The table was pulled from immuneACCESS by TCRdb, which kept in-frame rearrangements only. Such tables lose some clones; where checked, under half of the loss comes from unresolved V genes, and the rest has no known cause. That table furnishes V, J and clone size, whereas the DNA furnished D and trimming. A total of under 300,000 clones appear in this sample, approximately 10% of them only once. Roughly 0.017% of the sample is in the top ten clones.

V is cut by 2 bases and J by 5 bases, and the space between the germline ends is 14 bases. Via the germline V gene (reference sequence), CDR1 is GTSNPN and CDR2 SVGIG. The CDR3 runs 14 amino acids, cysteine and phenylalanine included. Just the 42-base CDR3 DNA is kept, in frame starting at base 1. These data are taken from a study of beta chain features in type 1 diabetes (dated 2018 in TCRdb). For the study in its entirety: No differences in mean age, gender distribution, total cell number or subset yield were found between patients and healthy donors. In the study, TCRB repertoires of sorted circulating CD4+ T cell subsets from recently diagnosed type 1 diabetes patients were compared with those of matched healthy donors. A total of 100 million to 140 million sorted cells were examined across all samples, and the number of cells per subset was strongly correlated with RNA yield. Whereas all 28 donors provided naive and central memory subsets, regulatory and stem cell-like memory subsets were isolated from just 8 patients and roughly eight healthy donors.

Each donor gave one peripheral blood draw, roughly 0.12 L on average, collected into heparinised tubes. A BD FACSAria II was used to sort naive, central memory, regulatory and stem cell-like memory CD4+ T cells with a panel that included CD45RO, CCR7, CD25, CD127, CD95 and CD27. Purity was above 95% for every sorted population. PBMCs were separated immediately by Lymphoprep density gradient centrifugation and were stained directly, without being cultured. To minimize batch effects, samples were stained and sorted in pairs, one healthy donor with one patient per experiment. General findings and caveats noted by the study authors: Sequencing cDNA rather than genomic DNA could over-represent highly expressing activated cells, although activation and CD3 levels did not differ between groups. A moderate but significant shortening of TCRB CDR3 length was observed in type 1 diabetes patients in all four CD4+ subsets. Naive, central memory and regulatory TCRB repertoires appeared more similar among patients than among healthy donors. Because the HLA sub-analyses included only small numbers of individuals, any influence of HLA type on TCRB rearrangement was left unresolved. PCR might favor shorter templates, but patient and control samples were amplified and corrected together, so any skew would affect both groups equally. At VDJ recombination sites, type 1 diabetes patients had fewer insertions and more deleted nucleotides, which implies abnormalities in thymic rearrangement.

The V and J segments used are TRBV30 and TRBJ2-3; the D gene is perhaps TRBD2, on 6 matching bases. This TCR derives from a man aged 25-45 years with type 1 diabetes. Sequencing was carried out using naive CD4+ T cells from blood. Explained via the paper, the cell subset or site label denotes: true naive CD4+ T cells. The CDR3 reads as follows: CAWSTSNGIDTQYF. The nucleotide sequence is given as TGTGCCTGGAGTACTAGCAATGGGATAGATACGCAGTATTTT.